This T cell receptor (beta chain) comes out of a study of regulatory T cells in long-lasting Graves disease. Notes on the study in general: Only peripheral blood was studied, not thyroid tissue. Preferential use of TRBV28, TRBJ1-2 and TRBJ2-5 was seen in persistent disease.

Regarding time point: newly diagnosed GD, antithyroid drugs for less than 3 months. RNA extracted from PBMCs served as the sequencing template. Building of the TCR beta libraries involved iRepertoire HTBI primers and Arm-PCR of CDR3 regions. A single record per CDR3 protein comes from TCRdb applying MiXCR to the multiplex PCR reads. The top ten hold approximately 8% of the sample, which has around 400,000 distinct CDR3 sequences, roughly 15% seen once. With respect to this clonotype: Its antigen is currently unknown.

Germline V gene sequence: CDR1 SGDLS, CDR2 YYNGEE. V gave up 4 bases and J gave up 3 bases; unmatched junction bases: 6. The CDR3 length is 15 residues. This sample also belongs to another study, concerning T cells in Graves' hyperthyroidism and ophthalmopathy. According to that study: Model-based prediction identified ophthalmopathy a median 6.5 months prior to its onset.

The chain carries TRBV9 and TRBJ2-1; TRBD2 agrees at 8 bases. The origin of this receptor is a woman aged 40 to 50 with Graves disease. The starting material was peripheral blood mononuclear cells (PBMCs), obtained at new diagnosis, from a patient treated with antithyroid drugs. CDR3 sequence reads: CASSPSGGFYNEQFF. The CDR3 DNA sequence: TGTGCCAGCAGCCCCAGCGGGGGCTTCTACAATGAGCAGTTCTTC.